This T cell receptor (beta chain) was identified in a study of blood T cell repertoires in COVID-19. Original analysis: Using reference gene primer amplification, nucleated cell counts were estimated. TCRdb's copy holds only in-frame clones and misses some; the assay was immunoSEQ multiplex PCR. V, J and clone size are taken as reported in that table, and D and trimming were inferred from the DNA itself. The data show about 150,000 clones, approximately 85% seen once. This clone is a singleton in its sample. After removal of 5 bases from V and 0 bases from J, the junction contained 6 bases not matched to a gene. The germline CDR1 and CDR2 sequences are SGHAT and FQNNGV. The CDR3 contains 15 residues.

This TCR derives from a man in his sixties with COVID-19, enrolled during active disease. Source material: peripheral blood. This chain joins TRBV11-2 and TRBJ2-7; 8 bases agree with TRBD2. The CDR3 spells CASSEHSGNSYEQYF. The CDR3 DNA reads TGTGCCAGCAGCGAACATAGCGGGAACTCCTACGAGCAGTACTTC.